This T cell receptor (beta chain) was retrieved from a study of blood T cell repertoires in COVID-19. About the study: COVID-19 samples collected from the United States, Italy and Spain covered acute and convalescent phases. Nucleic acid was either cDNA or gDNA, and it came from T cells, B-cell-depleted T cells, or PBMCs.

From germline, CDR1 is WNHNN and CDR2 SYGVQD (reference sequence). This CDR3 has 16 residues. The V gene end was trimmed by 6 bases and the J gene end by 0 bases; junction bases not matched to a gene: 11. In the source study's methods: Nucleated cell counts were estimated from reference gene primer amplification. Clones were sequenced by immunoSEQ multiplex PCR, and TCRdb holds only the in-frame ones, with some missing. Clone size and V and J calls were adopted from that table, with D and trimming inferred from the DNA. The sample carries about 220,000 clones, approximately 79% recorded once. The chain links TRBV10-1 to TRBJ2-7; 7 nucleotides line up with TRBD1. The sequence derives from a human donor in a cohort sampled during active COVID-19. The sequencing sample was made of peripheral blood. This chain's CDR3 is CASSPPPTGSSYEQYF. The CDR3 nucleotides are TGCGCCAGCAGCCCCCCACCGACAGGGAGCTCCTACGAGCAGTACTTC.